The TCR beta chain under discussion was sequenced for a study of blood T cell repertoires in COVID-19 (dated by TCRdb to 2018 to 2020). Context from the whole study: Collaborator samples came from the United States, Italy and Spain and covered acute and convalescent phases of COVID-19. Nearly every sample came with metadata listing a de-identified subject ID, COVID-19 status, age in years and sex. Where HLA class I and class II types were available, the types were taken from metadata supplied by the sample provider, not from assay-based typing. Samples came from the ongoing ImmuneRACE study (first 160 participants) plus 1,254 subjects from 6 global collaborators. The dataset comprised deeply sampled blood TCRbeta repertoires from subjects exposed to, actively infected with, or recovered from COVID-19. The prospective study material was composed of cDNA or gDNA derived from T cells, B-cell-depleted T cells, or PBMCs. The repertoires were released in a freely available public database meant as a resource for research on the immune response to SARS-CoV-2.

Each collaborating institution followed its own protocols to collect whole blood in K2EDTA tubes. For TCRbeta analysis, collaborator samples were shipped as frozen whole blood, as isolated PBMCs, or as DNA extracted from either sample type. TCRbeta CDR3 regions were amplified from genomic DNA by means of the immunoSEQ Assay, a bias-controlled multiplex PCR. On the authors' methods: Within the assay, amplification of reference gene primers was used to estimate how many nucleated cells each sample contained. To quantify the absolute abundance of each unique TCRbeta CDR3 rearrangement, sequence reads were collapsed and filtered. Productive Simpson clonality was computed per sample as the square root of Simpson's diversity index over productive rearrangements. TCRdb took this table from immuneACCESS and kept in-frame rearrangements with V and J called. Such tables lack part of the clones; where checked against another copy, unresolved V genes explain under half of the gap, and the rest is unexplained. That table furnishes V, J and clone size, whereas the DNA furnished D and trimming. The sample data list about 84,000 clones, and about 68% of these were observed just once. About 5.7% of the sample is held by the ten biggest clonotypes.

This clone has a single count. The antigen this receptor binds is unknown. Base quality data are lacking; no much larger clone is found one base away. The paper's findings and limits, for the study overall: Clinical and demographic metadata were provided uncurated, with the amount varying by source and participant.

CDR1 and CDR2 are drawn from the germline V gene: MNHEY, SVGAGI. The CDR3 sequence holds 15 residues, the cysteine and phenylalanine included. CDR3 DNA only is kept here, 45 bases in frame from base 1. After removal of 0 bases from V and 4 bases from J, the junction retains 4 bases not matched to a gene. Recombination connected TRBV6-5 to TRBJ2-3; TRBD2 lines up with 7 middle nucleotides. Material: peripheral blood. This clonotype was sampled from a man aged 50 to 59 with active or convalescent COVID-19. The DNA sequence follows: TGTGCCAGCAGTTACTCCGGGGGGAAACCAGATACGCAGTATTTT. This sequence encodes CASSYSGGKPDTQYF.